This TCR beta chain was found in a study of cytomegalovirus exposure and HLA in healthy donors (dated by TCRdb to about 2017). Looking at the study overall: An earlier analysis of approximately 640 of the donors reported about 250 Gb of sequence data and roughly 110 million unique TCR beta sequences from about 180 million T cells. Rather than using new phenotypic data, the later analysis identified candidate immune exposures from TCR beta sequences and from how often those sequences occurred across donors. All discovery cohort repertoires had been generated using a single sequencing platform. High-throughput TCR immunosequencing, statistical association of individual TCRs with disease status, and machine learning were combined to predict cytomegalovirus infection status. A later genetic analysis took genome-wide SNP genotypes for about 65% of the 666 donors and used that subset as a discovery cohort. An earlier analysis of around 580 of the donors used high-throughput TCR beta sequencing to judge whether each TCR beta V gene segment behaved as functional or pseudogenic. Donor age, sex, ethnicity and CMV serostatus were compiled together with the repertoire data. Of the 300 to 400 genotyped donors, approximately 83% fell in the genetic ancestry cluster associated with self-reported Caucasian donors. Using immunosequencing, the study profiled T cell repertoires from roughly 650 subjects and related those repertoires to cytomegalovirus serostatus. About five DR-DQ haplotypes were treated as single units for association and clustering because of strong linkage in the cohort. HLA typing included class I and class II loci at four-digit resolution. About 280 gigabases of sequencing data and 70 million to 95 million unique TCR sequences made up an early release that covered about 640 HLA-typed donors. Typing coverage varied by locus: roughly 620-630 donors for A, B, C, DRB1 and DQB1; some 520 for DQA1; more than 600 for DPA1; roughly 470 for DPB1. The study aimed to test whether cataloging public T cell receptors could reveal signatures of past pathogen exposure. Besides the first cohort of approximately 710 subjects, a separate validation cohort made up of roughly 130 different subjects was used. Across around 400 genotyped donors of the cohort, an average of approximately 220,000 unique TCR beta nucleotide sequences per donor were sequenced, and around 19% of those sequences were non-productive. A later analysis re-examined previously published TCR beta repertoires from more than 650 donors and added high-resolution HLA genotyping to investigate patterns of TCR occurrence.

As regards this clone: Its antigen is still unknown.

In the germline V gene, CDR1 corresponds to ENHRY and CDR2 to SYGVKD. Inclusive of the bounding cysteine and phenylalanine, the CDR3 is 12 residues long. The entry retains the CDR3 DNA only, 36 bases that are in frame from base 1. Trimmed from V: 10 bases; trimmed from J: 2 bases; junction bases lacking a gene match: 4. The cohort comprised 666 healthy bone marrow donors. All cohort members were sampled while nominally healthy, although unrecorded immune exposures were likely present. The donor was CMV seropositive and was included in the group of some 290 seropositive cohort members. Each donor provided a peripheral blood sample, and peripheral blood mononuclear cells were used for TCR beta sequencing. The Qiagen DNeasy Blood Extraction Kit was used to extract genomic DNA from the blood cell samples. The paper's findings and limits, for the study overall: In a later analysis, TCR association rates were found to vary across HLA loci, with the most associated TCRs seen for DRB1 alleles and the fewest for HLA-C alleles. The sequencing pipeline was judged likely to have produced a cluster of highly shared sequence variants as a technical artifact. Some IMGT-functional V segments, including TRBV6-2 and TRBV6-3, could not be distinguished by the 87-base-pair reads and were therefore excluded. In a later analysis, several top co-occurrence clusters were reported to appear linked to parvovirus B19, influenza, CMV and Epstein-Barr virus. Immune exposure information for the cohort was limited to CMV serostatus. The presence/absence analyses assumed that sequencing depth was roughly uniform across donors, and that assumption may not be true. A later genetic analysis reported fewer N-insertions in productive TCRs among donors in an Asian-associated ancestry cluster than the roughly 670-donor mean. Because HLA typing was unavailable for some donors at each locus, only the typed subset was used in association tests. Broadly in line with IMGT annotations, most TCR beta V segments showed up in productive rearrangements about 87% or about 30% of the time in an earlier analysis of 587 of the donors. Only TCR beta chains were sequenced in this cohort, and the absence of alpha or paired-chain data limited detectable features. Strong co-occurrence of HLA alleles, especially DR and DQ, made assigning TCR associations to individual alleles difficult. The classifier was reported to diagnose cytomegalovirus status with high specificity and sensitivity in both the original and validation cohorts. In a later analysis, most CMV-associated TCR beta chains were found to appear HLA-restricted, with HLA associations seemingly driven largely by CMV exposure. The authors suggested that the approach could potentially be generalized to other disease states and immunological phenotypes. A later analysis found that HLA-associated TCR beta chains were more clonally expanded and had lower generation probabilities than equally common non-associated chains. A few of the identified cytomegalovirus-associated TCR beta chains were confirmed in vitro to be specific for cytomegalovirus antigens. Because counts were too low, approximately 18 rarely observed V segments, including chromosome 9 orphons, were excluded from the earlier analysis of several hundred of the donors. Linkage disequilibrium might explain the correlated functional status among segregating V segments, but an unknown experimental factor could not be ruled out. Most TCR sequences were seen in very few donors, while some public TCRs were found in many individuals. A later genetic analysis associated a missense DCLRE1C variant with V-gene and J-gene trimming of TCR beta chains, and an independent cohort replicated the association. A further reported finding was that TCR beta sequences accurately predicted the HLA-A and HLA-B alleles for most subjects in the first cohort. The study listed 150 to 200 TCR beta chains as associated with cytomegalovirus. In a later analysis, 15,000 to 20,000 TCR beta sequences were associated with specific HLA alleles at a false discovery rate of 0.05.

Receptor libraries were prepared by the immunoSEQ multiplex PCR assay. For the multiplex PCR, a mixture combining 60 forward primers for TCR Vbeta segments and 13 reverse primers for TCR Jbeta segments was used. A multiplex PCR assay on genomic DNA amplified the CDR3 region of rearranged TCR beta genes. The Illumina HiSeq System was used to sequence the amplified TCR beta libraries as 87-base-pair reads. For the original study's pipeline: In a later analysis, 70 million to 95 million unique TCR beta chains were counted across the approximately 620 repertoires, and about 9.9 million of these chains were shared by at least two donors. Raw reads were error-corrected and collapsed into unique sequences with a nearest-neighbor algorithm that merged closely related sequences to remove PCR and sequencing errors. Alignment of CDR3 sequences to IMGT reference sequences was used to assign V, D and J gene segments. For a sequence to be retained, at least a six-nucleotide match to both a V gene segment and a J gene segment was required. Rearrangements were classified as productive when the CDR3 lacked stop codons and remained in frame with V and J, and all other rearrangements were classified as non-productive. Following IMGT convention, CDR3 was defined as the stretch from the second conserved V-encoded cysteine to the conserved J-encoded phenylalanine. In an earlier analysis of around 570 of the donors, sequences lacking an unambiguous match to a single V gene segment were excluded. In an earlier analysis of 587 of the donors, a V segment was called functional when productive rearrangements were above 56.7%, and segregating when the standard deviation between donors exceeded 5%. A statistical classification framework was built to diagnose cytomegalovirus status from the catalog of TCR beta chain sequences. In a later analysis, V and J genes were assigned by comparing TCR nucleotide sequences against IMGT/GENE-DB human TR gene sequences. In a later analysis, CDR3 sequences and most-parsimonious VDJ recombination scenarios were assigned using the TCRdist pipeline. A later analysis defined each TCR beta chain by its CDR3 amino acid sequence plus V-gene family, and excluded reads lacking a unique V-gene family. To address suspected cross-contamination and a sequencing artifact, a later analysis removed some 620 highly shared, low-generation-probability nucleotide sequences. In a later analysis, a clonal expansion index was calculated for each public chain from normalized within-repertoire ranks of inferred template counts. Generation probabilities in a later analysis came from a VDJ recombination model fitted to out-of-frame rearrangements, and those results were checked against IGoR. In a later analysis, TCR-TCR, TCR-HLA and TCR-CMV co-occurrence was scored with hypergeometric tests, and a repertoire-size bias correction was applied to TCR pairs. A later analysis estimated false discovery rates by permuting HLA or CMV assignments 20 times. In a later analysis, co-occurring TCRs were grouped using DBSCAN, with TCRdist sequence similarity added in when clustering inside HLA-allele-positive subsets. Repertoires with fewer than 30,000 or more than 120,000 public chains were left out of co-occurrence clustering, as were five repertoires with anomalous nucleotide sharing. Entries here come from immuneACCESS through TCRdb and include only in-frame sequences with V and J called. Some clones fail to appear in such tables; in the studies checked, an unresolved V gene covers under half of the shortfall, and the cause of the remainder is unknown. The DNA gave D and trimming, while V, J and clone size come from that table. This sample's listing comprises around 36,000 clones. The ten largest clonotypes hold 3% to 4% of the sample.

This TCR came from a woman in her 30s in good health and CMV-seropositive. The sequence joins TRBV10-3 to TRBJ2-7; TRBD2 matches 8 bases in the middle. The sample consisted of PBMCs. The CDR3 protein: CATSGGPYEQYF. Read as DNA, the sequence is TGTGCCACCAGCGGGGGACCCTACGAGCAGTACTTC.